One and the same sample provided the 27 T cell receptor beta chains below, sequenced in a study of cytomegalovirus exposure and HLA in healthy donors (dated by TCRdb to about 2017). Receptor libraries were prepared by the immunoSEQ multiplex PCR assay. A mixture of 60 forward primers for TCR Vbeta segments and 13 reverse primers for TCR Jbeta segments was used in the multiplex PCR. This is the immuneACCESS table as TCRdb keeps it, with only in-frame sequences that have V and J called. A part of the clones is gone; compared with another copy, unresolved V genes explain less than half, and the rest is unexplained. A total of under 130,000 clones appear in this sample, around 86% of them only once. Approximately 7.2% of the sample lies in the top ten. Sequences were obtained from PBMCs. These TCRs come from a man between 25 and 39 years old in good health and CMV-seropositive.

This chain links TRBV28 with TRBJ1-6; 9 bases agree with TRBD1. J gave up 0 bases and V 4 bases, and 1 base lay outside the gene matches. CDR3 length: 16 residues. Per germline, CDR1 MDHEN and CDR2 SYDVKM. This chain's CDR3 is CASSSTGGSYNSPLHF. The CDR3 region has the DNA TGTGCCAGCAGTTCGACAGGGGGCTCCTATAATTCACCCCTCCACTTT.

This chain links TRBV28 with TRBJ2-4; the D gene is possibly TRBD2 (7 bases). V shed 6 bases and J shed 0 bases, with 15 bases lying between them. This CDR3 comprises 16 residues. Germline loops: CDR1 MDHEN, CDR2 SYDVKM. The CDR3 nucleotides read TGTGCCAGCAGCCTCTGGGGGGGGCTAGCCAAAAACATTCAGTACTTC. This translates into CASSLWGGLAKNIQYF.

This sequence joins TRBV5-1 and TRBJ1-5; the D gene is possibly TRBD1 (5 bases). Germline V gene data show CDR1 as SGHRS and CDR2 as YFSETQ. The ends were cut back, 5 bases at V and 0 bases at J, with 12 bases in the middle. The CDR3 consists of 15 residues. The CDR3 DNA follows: TGCGCCAGCAGTTGGGGGGTCGGTAGCAATCAGCCCCAGCATTTT. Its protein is CASSWGVGSNQPQHF.

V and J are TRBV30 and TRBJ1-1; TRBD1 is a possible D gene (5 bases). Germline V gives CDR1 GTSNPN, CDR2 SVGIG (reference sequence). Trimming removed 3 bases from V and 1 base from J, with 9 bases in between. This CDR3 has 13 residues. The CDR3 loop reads CAWSLTENTEAFF. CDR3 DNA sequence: TGTGCCTGGAGCTTGACAGAGAACACTGAAGCTTTCTTT.

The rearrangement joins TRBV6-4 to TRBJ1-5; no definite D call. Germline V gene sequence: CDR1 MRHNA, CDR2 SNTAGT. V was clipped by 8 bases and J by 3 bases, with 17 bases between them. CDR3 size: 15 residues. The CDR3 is CASSMTGGNNQPQHF. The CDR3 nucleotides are TGTGCCAGCTCTATGACGGGTGGCAACAATCAGCCCCAGCATTTT.

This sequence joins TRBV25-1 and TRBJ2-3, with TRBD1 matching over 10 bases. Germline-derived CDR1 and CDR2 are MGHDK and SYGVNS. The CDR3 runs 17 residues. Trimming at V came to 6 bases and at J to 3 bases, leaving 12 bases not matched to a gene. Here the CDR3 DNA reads TGTGCCAGCAGCCGCGAAGGGACAGGGGAAGAGACAGATACGCAGTATTTT. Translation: CASSREGTGEETDTQYF. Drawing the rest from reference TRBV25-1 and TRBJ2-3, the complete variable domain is EADIYQTPRYLVIGTGKKITLECSQTMGHDKMYWYQQDPGMELHLIHYSYGVNSTEKGDLSSESTVSRIRTEHFPLTLESARPSHTSQYLCASSREGTGEETDTQYFGPGTRLTVL.

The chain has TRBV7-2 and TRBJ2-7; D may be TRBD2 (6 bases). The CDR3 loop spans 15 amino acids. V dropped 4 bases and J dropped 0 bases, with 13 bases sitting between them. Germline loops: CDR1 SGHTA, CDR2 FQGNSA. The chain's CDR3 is CASSSGLPGSYEQYF. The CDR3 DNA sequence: TGTGCCAGCAGCTCGGGACTCCCTGGCTCCTACGAGCAGTACTTC.

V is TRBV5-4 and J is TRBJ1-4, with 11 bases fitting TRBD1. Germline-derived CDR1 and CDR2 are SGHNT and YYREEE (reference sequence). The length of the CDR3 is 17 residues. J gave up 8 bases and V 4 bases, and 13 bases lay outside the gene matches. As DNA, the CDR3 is TGTGCCAGCAGCCCCGGAGGGTCCGGGACAGGGGGGGAAAAACTGTTTTTT. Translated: CASSPGGSGTGGEKLFF.

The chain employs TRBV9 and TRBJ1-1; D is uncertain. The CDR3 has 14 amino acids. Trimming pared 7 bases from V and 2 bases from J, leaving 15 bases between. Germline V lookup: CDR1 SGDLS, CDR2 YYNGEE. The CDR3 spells CASGRGEVNTEAFF. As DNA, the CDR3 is TGTGCCAGCGGCCGGGGAGAAGTTAACACTGAAGCTTTCTTT.

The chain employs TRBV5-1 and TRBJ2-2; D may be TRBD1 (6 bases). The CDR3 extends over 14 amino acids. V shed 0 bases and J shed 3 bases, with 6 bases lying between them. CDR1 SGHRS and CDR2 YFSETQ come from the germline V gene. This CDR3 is CASSLGTDTGELFF. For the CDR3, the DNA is TGCGCCAGCAGCTTGGGGACAGACACCGGGGAGCTGTTTTTT.

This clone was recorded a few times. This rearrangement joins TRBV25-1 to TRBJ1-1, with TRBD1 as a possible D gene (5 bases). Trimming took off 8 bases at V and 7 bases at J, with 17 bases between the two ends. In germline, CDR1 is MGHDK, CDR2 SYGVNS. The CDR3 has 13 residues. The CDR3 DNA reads TGTGCCAGCCGGACGGGGGGATTCGGTGAAGCTTTCTTT. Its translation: CASRTGGFGEAFF. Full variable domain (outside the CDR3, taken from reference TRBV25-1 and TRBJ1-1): EADIYQTPRYLVIGTGKKITLECSQTMGHDKMYWYQQDPGMELHLIHYSYGVNSTEKGDLSSESTVSRIRTEHFPLTLESARPSHTSQYLCASRTGGFGEAFFGQGTRLTVV.

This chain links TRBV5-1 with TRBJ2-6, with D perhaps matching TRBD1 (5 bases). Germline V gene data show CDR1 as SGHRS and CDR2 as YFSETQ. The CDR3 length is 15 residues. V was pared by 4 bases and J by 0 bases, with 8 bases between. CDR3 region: CASSQDTSGANVLTF. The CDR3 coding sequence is TGCGCCAGCAGCCAGGACACCTCTGGGGCCAACGTCCTGACTTTC.

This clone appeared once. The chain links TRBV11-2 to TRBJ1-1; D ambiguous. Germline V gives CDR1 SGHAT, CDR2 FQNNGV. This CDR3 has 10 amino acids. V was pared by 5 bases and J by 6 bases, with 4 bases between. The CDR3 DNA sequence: TGTGCCAGCAGCCCCTCTGAAGCTTTCTTT. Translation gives CASSPSEAFF.

The CDR3 DNA is TGTGCCAGAACCGGGACAACCGAAAAACTGTTTTTT. It codes for CARTGTTEKLFF. This chain connects TRBV6-5 to TRBJ1-4; TRBD1 is a possible D gene (6 bases). The CDR3 has 12 residues. Germline V gene lookup returns CDR1 MNHEY and CDR2 SVGAGI. V dropped 9 bases and J dropped 8 bases, with 13 bases sitting between them.

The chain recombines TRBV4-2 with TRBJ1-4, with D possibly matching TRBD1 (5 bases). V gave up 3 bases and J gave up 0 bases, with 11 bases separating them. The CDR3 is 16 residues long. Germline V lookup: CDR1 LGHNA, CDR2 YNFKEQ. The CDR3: CASSHDSNPTNEKLFF. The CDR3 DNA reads TGTGCCAGCAGCCACGACAGTAACCCAACTAATGAAAAACTGTTTTTT.

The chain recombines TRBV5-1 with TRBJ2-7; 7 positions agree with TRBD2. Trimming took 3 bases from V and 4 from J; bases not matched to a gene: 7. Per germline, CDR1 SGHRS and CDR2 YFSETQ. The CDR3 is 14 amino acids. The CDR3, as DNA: TGCGCCAGCAGCTCGTCGGGGGGTGTATACGAGCAGTACTTC. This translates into CASSSSGGVYEQYF.

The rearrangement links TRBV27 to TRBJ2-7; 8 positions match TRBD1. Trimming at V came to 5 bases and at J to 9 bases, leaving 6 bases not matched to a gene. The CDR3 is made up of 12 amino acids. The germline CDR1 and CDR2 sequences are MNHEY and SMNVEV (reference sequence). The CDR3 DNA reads TGTGCCAGCAGTGAACAGGGGGGCTCGCAGTACTTC. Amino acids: CASSEQGGSQYF.

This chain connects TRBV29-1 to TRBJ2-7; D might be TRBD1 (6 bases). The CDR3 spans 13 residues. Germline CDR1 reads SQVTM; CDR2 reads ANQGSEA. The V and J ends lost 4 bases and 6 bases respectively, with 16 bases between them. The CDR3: CSVVQGSLGEQYF. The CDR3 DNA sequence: TGCAGCGTTGTGCAGGGGAGCCTTGGCGAGCAGTACTTC.

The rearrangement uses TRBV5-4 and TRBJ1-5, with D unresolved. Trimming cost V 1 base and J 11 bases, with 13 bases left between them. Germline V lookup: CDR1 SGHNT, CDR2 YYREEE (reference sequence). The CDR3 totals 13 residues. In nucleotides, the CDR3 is TGTGCCAGCAGCTTGTTCGGGTCCGGGTCCCAGCATTTT. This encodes CASSLFGSGSQHF.

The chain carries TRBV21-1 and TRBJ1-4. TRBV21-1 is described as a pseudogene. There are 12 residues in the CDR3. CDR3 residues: CASRSRDEKLFF. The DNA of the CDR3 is TGTGCCAGCAGGTCGCGTGATGAAAAACTGTTTTTT.

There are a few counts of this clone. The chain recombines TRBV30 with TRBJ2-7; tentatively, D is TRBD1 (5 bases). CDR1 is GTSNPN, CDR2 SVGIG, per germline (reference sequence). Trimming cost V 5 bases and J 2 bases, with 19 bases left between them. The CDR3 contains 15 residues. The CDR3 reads CAWQRQSIMTYEQYF. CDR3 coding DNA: TGTGCCTGGCAAAGACAGTCTATTATGACCTACGAGCAGTACTTC.

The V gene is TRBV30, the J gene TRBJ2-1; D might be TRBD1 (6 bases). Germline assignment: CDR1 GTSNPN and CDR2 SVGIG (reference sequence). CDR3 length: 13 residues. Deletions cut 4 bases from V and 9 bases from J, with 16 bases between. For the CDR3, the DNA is TGTGCCTGGACCCGGGACATGGTAGGTGAGCAGTTCTTC. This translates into CAWTRDMVGEQFF.

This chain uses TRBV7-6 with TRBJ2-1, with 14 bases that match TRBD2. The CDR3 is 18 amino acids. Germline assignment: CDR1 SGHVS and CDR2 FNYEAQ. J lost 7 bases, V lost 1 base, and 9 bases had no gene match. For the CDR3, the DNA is TGTGCCAGCAGCTTAGTTTCGGGACTAGCGGGGGTTGAAAATGAGCAGTTCTTC. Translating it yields CASSLVSGLAGVENEQFF.

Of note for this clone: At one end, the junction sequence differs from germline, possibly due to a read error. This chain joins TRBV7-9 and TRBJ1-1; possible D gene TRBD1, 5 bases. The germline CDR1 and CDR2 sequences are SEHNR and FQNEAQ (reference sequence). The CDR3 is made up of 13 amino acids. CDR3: CSSSFVGDTEAFF. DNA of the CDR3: TGTTCCAGCAGCTTTGTAGGGGACACTGAAGCTTTCTTT.

The CDR3 DNA follows: TGTGCCAGCAGTGAGACGGCGGGACAGGGAGGTCAGCCCCAGCATTTT. Its translation is CASSETAGQGGQPQHF. The chain combines TRBV6-1 with TRBJ1-5; 9 bases are shared with TRBD1. From germline, CDR1 is MNHNS and CDR2 SASEGT. J gave up 6 bases and V 3 bases, and 9 bases lay outside the gene matches. The CDR3 loop spans 16 amino acids.

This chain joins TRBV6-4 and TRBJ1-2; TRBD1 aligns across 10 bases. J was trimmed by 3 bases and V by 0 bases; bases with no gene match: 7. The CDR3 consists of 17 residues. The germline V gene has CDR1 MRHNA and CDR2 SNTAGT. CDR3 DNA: TGTGCCAGCAGTGACTCGTGGGACAGGGGTTTGGACTATGGCTACACCTTC. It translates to CASSDSWDRGLDYGYTF.

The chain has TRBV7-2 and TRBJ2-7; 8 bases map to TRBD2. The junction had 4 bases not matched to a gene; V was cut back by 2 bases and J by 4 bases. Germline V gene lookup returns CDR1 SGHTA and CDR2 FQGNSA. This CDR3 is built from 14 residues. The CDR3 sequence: CASSLQRGRYEQYF. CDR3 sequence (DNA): TGTGCCAGCAGCTTACAGCGGGGGAGGTACGAGCAGTACTTC.